Sequencing of this T cell receptor (beta chain) was carried out in a study of PD-1 blockade in classical Hodgkin lymphoma. Background on the study: Patients received nivolumab 3 mg/kg intravenously every 2 weeks.

With regard to this clone: Its target is unknown.

Germline V gene lookup returns CDR1 MNHEY and CDR2 SVGAGI. V lost 8 bases and J 2 bases, leaving 12 bases between the germline ends. The CDR3 runs to 13 residues. Method: immunoSEQ multiplex PCR; TCRdb's copy keeps in-frame clones and lacks some. The sample lists nearly 100,000 clones; roughly 88% were seen once. Whole-study findings and limits: The study found that TCR diversity rose significantly by C4D1 in CD4+ but not CD8+ cells. The study found complete responders had baseline diversity similar to newly diagnosed patients. When set against healthy donors, newly diagnosed patients were reported to show lower baseline TCR diversity.

All trial patients relapsed after autologous stem cell transplantation. The sequence derives from a human donor with classical Hodgkin lymphoma. The chain employs TRBV6-5 and TRBJ1-1; perhaps TRBD1 as D (6 bases). Sequences were derived from peripheral blood mononuclear cells (PBMCs), sampled at baseline. CDR3 residues: CASWDMYNTEAFF. DNA of the CDR3: TGTGCCAGCTGGGACATGTACAACACTGAAGCTTTCTTT.